The 25 T cell receptor beta chains listed next were all sequenced from one sample in a study of post-analysis software for immune sequencing data. Study outcomes and limitations: Four or five TRBV segments (TRBV5-6, TRBV5-1 and TRBV20-1 among them) occurred more frequently in patients than in controls.

Prepared libraries of TCR beta cDNA carried unique molecular identifiers. TCRdb reprocessed the PCR reads with MiXCR, giving one entry per CDR3 protein. The sample shows a few hundred thousand distinct CDR3 sequences, roughly 34% of them seen only once. Their target antigens are unknown. Sequencing was performed on blood. The receptors were sampled from a girl aged 2-17 years with multiple sclerosis.

This chain connects TRBV7-2 to TRBJ2-1; no clear D. CDR1 SGHTA and CDR2 FQGNSA come from the germline V gene. The CDR3 runs 14 residues. Trimming stripped 8 bases from V and 8 bases from J, with 19 bases between. CDR3 nucleotide sequence: TGTGCCAGCCGACCGGGCCCTTCGTCCGATGAGCAGTTCTTC. This gives the protein CASRPGPSSDEQFF.

The V gene is TRBV7-9, the J gene TRBJ2-3; possibly TRBD1 or TRBD2 for D (5 bases each). CDR1 is SEHNR and CDR2 is FQNEAQ in the germline V gene (reference sequence). This CDR3 has 15 residues. The germline V and J ends were trimmed by 7 bases and 2 bases, with 16 bases remaining between them. The DNA of the CDR3 is TGTGCCAGCACCGGGGCTATTATACTCACAGATACGCAGTATTTT. This encodes CASTGAIILTDTQYF.

The genes are TRBV10-3 and TRBJ1-6, with a tentative D call TRBD1 (5 bases). Trimming shortened V by 5 bases and J by 10 bases, and 15 bases separated the two germline ends. This CDR3 has 14 amino acids. Germline CDR1 reads ENHRY; CDR2 reads SYGVKD. The CDR3: CAISRDSYESPLHF. The CDR3 DNA sequence: TGTGCCATCAGTCGCGACAGCTATGAGTCACCCCTCCACTTT.

In this sample, this clonotype turned up a few times. The CDR3 here is CASSWGQDIEPQHF. The CDR3 DNA reads as TGTGCCAGCAGTTGGGGACAGGATATTGAGCCCCAGCATTTT. The chain couples TRBV6-6 to TRBJ1-5; TRBD1 matches 8 bases. This CDR3 comprises 14 residues. V trimming: 4 bases; J trimming: 8 bases; junction bases outside the gene matches: 7. Germline lookup yields CDR1 MNHNY and CDR2 SVGAGI (reference sequence).

This clonotype was seen at least ten times. This rearrangement joins TRBV12-3 or TRBV12-4 to TRBJ2-3, with D uncertain. The V end was cut by 1 base, the J end by 0 bases, with 8 bases between. The CDR3 is 15 amino acids. The CDR3 DNA is TGTGCCAGCAGTTTAGAGGCTCATAGCACAGATACGCAGTATTTT. Its protein product is CASSLEAHSTDTQYF.

Many counts were recorded for this clonotype. The gene calls are TRBV12-3 or TRBV12-4 and TRBJ2-3; no definite D call. The ends were cut back, 5 bases at V and 1 base at J, with 4 bases in the middle. This CDR3 has 12 amino acids. The CDR3 protein is CASSLRTDTQYF. The CDR3 DNA reads as TGTGCCAGCAGTCTTCGCACAGATACGCAGTATTTT.

This clonotype is medium-sized by share. The chain is built from TRBV7-8 and TRBJ2-3, with TRBD1 identical over 9 bases. This CDR3 comprises 15 residues. Germline CDR1 is SGHVS and CDR2 is FQNEAQ. Trimming removed 5 bases from V and 0 bases from J; junction bases left unmatched: 3. CDR3 bases: TGTGCCAGCAGCCCCGGACAGGGGAGCACAGATACGCAGTATTTT. Its protein product is CASSPGQGSTDTQYF. The variable domain in full, completed from reference TRBV7-8 and TRBJ2-3, reads GAGVSQSPRYKVAKRGQDVALRCDPISGHVSLFWYQQALGQGPEFLTYFQNEAQLDKSGLPSDRFFAERPEGSVSTLKIQRTQQEDSAVYLCASSPGQGSTDTQYFGPGTRLTVL.

V gene TRBV7-2 combines with J gene TRBJ2-5; possibly TRBD1 or TRBD2 for D (5 bases each). Trimming left V 4 bases short and J 3 bases short, with 12 bases between. Germline CDR1 reads SGHTA; CDR2 reads FQGNSA. The length of the CDR3 is 14 residues. CDR3 sequence reads: CASSSGRGEETQYF. DNA of the CDR3: TGTGCCAGCAGCTCGGGCAGAGGGGAAGAGACCCAGTACTTC.

This chain links TRBV20-1 with TRBJ2-5, with 10 bases that match TRBD2. V was clipped by 3 bases and J by 11 bases; unmatched bases: 9. This CDR3 spans 13 amino acids. In germline, CDR1 is DFQATT, CDR2 SNEGSKA (reference sequence). CDR3 amino acids: CSASIVLAGEQYF. The CDR3, as DNA: TGCAGTGCTAGTATCGTTCTAGCGGGGGAGCAGTACTTC.

The rearrangement uses TRBV20-1 and TRBJ2-7; D is possibly TRBD1 (6 bases). V lost 6 bases, J lost 7 bases, and 22 bases lay in between. This CDR3 region has 14 residues. In germline, CDR1 is DFQATT, CDR2 SNEGSKA (reference sequence). CDR3 sequence: CSAGDISSYNEQYF. Written as DNA, the CDR3 is TGCAGTGCCGGGGACATTAGCTCCTACAATGAGCAGTACTTC.

This clonotype was counted between two and nine times. The chain employs TRBV12-3 or TRBV12-4 and TRBJ2-1, with TRBD2 as a possible D gene (6 bases). CDR3 length equals 14 residues. V was shortened by 3 bases and J by 9 bases, with 15 bases between the two germline ends. This CDR3 reads CASSLGLWAGEQFF. In DNA form, the CDR3 reads TGTGCCAGCAGTTTGGGACTCTGGGCAGGTGAGCAGTTCTTC.

V is TRBV27 and J is TRBJ2-7; a weak D match, TRBD1 (6 bases). The CDR3 extends over 15 amino acids. Germline assignment: CDR1 MNHEY and CDR2 SMNVEV (reference sequence). V gave up 6 bases and J gave up 0 bases, with 15 bases separating them. The CDR3 loop reads CASSPALQGSYEQYF. As DNA, the CDR3 is TGTGCCAGCAGCCCCGCCCTACAGGGCTCCTACGAGCAGTACTTC.

The genes are TRBV6-5 and TRBJ1-6, with a tentative D call TRBD1 (6 bases). Between the trimmed V and J ends, which lost 2 bases and 6 bases, there was a span of 14 bases. CDR1 is MNHEY, CDR2 SVGAGI, per germline. There are 16 residues in the CDR3. The CDR3 DNA follows: TGTGCCAGCAGTTACGGGGGCCCACCCCTTAATTCACCCCTCCACTTT. Residues: CASSYGGPPLNSPLHF.

This chain joins TRBV27 and TRBJ2-7, with 9 bases identical to TRBD1. There are 13 residues in the CDR3. Germline-derived CDR1 and CDR2 are MNHEY and SMNVEV (reference sequence). Losses at the gene ends were 6 bases for V and 2 bases for J; bases not matched to a gene: 2. The chain's CDR3 is CASRTGGAYEQYF. The CDR3 DNA is TGTGCCAGCAGAACAGGGGGCGCCTACGAGCAGTACTTC.

This clonotype occurred a few times. The chain recombines TRBV2 with TRBJ2-7; D is unclear. The CDR3 is made up of 12 amino acids. V gave up 5 bases and J gave up 3 bases, with 8 bases separating them. The germline gives CDR1 SNHLY, CDR2 FYNNEI. CDR3 loop: CASSRANYEQYF. DNA of the CDR3: TGTGCCAGCAGTCGGGCAAACTACGAGCAGTACTTC.

This clonotype was observed a handful of times. V and J are TRBV10-3 and TRBJ2-3; D is unresolved. Germline loops: CDR1 ENHRY, CDR2 SYGVKD. Trimming stripped 6 bases from V and 0 bases from J, with 13 bases between. This CDR3 region has 15 residues. The CDR3 DNA sequence: TGTGCCATCAGCTCCGACACTACTAGCACAGATACGCAGTATTTT. This translates into CAISSDTTSTDTQYF.

The table lists this clonotype with a count of one. The gene calls are TRBV2 and TRBJ2-5; TRBD1 is a possible D gene (5 bases). The CDR3 covers 16 residues. Germline CDR1 SNHLY, CDR2 FYNNEI. The V end lost 5 bases, the J end lost 5 bases, and 21 bases lay between the germline ends. This CDR3 reads CASSSDLLTENETQYF. CDR3 nucleotides: TGTGCCAGCAGTTCCGACCTATTGACAGAAAATGAGACCCAGTACTTC. The whole variable domain, filled in from reference TRBV2 and TRBJ2-5, reads EPEVTQTPSHQVTQMGQEVILRCVPISNHLYFYWYRQILGQKVEFLVSFYNNEISEKSEIFDDQFSVERPDGSNFTLKIRSTKLEDSAMYFCASSSDLLTENETQYFGPGTRLLVL.

The chain uses TRBV18 and TRBJ2-3; D unresolved. Germline V gene data show CDR1 as KGHSH and CDR2 as LQKENI. Trimming removed 2 bases at V and 4 bases at J, with 4 bases between. The CDR3 sequence is 12 residues long. Here the CDR3 DNA reads TGTGCCAGCTCACCAGATTCAGATACGCAGTATTTT. Its protein is CASSPDSDTQYF.

CDR3: CASSRSGTSEAFF. CDR3 in DNA: TGTGCCAGCAGCAGATCCGGGACAAGTGAAGCTTTCTTT. The V call is TRBV5-5, the J call TRBJ1-1; weak D call: TRBD1 (6 bases). The germline gives CDR1 SGHKS, CDR2 YYEKEE (reference sequence). This CDR3 spans 13 amino acids. Trimming removed 4 bases from V and 7 bases from J, with 14 bases in between. Filled out from reference TRBV5-5 and TRBJ1-1, the complete variable domain reads DAGVTQSPTHLIKTRGQQVTLRCSPISGHKSVSWYQQVLGQGPQFIFQYYEKEERGRGNFPDRFSARQFPNYSSELNVNALLLGDSALYLCASSRSGTSEAFFGQGTRLTVV.

This clonotype was detected a few times. This rearrangement joins TRBV7-9 to TRBJ1-6, with D possibly matching TRBD1 (5 bases). CDR1 and CDR2 from the germline V gene are SEHNR and FQNEAQ (reference sequence). This CDR3 comprises 14 residues. V was cut by 5 bases and J by 7 bases, with 12 bases left in between. For the CDR3, the DNA is TGTGCCAGCAGCCTACCGGCAGGGAATTCACCCCTCCACTTT. Translated: CASSLPAGNSPLHF.

This clonotype was found a few times. V usage is TRBV20-1 and J usage is TRBJ2-5; 10 bases line up with TRBD2. J was trimmed by 5 bases and V by 6 bases; bases with no gene match: 9. The CDR3 is made up of 14 amino acids. Looked up from germline, CDR1 is DFQATT and CDR2 is SNEGSKA (reference sequence). The CDR3 DNA is TGCAGTGCCCACTCAGCGGGGGGGCCGGAGACCCAGTACTTC. Its protein product is CSAHSAGGPETQYF.

This clonotype was seen only a few times. The V and J genes are TRBV6-6 and TRBJ2-3; D may be TRBD2 (6 bases). V was clipped by 2 bases and J by 3 bases, with 18 bases between them. There are 17 residues in the CDR3. Germline V gene lookup returns CDR1 MNHNY and CDR2 SVGAGI (reference sequence). The DNA of the CDR3 is TGTGCCAGCAGTTACCCCTCTAGCGTCATCACGACAGATACGCAGTATTTT. Translation gives CASSYPSSVITTDTQYF.

There are a few counts of this clonotype. This chain uses TRBV7-2 with TRBJ2-3; 11 bases agree with TRBD2. Unmatched junction bases numbered 4, after V lost 3 bases and J lost 2 bases. The CDR3 extends over 16 amino acids. Germline V lookup: CDR1 SGHTA, CDR2 FQGNSA. CDR3 in DNA: TGTGCCAGCAGCTTTCGACTAGCGGGGCCCACAGATACGCAGTATTTT. This translates into CASSFRLAGPTDTQYF.

The gene calls are TRBV20-1 and TRBJ2-6, with 8 bases identical to TRBD1. Germline lookup yields CDR1 DFQATT and CDR2 SNEGSKA (reference sequence). V shed 4 bases and J 4 bases; nucleotides not matched to a gene: 9. The CDR3 runs 16 residues. As DNA, the CDR3 is TGCAGTGCTAACCAGGGGGCCTCGCCCGGGGCCAACGTCCTGACTTTC. It yields the protein CSANQGASPGANVLTF.

This clonotype was detected a few times. The chain has TRBV5-1 and TRBJ2-3; 10 bases are shared with TRBD2. The germline gives CDR1 SGHRS, CDR2 YFSETQ. This CDR3 has 16 amino acids. The J segment lost 2 bases and the V segment lost 0 bases, leaving 3 bases of the junction unmatched. CDR3 sequence (DNA): TGCGCCAGCAGCTTGGCAGCGGGGGGGCTCACAGATACGCAGTATTTT. As protein: CASSLAAGGLTDTQYF.